Presented here are 27 T cell receptor beta chains from one specimen sequenced in a study of regulatory T cells in long-lasting Graves disease. Both iRepertoire HTBI primers and Arm-PCR of CDR3 regions were used to build the TCR beta libraries. TCRdb passed the multiplex PCR reads through MiXCR, listing each CDR3 protein once. Counted here are 400,000 to 500,000 distinct CDR3 sequences, around 17% occurring once; the ten biggest clones make up 20% to 25%. Stated time point: newly diagnosed GD, antithyroid drugs for less than 3 months. PBMC RNA was the source of the TCR library. These sequences were also reported in another study, on T cells in Graves' hyperthyroidism and ophthalmopathy.

This material consisted of peripheral blood mononuclear cells (PBMCs), taken at new diagnosis, from a patient treated with antithyroid drugs. These receptors originate from a woman under 30 with Graves disease.

This chain joins TRBV19 and TRBJ2-7; D may be TRBD2 (6 bases). Germline loops: CDR1 LNHDA, CDR2 SQIVND (reference sequence). V lost 1 base to trimming and J lost 2 bases, with 12 bases between them. The CDR3 has 15 residues. This chain's CDR3 is CASSIALSGAYEQYF. The CDR3 region has the DNA TGTGCCAGTAGTATAGCACTTAGCGGAGCCTACGAGCAGTACTTC.

The chain joins TRBV4-1 to TRBJ2-5; TRBD2 matches 9 bases. CDR1 is MGHRA, CDR2 YSYEKL, per germline. The CDR3 sequence is 14 residues long. V lost 6 bases to trimming and J lost 4 bases; unmatched junction nucleotides: 6. This CDR3 reads CASSPGTSRETQYF. The CDR3 coding sequence is TGCGCCAGCAGTCCCGGGACTAGCAGAGAGACCCAGTACTTC.

The chain links TRBV5-6 to TRBJ1-2; TRBD1 matches at 7 bases. The CDR3 has 14 residues. V shed 7 bases, J shed 7 bases, and the junction held 13 bases outside the gene matches. Germline V lookup: CDR1 SGHDT, CDR2 YYEEEE. CDR3 nucleotides: TGTGCCAGCGCAAGCCGGGACAGCTCGATTGGCTACACCTTC. Protein sequence: CASASRDSSIGYTF. The complete variable domain, with remaining parts taken from reference TRBV5-6 and TRBJ1-2, reads DAGVTQSPTHLIKTRGQQVTLRCSPKSGHDTVSWYQQALGQGPQFIFQYYEEEERQRGNFPDRFSGHQFPNYSSELNVNALLLGDSALYLCASASRDSSIGYTFGSGTRLTVV.

The V and J genes are TRBV2 and TRBJ2-7; tentative D call: TRBD1 (6 bases). CDR1 SNHLY and CDR2 FYNNEI come from the germline V gene. The CDR3 totals 14 residues. Trimming cost V 4 bases and J 2 bases, with 12 bases left between them. As DNA, the CDR3 is TGTGCCAGCAGTGGACCGGACAGAACCTACGAGCAGTACTTC. As protein: CASSGPDRTYEQYF.

This clonotype was detected ten times or more. The CDR3 here is CASSLRTGPGPHNEQFF. As DNA, the CDR3 is TGTGCCAGCAGTTTAAGGACAGGGCCGGGGCCCCACAATGAGCAGTTCTTC. V is TRBV12-3 or TRBV12-4 and J is TRBJ2-1; TRBD1 aligns across 8 bases. The CDR3 spans 17 residues. Trimming cost V 2 bases and J 5 bases; bases outside gene matches: 11.

This chain connects TRBV29-1 to TRBJ2-7; TRBD1 is a possible D gene (5 bases). V was trimmed by 6 bases and J by 3 bases, leaving 15 bases between them. Germline CDR1 reads SQVTM; CDR2 reads ANQGSEA. The length of the CDR3 is 13 residues. In DNA form, the CDR3 reads TGCAGCGTGGTGTTGGGGCCGCTCTACGAGCAGTACTTC. As protein: CSVVLGPLYEQYF.

This clonotype was found many times. This sequence joins TRBV20-1 and TRBJ1-1, with 9 bases fitting TRBD1. The CDR3 consists of 12 residues. The V and J ends lost 5 bases and 10 bases, in that order; junction bases with no gene match: 8. Germline V gene data show CDR1 as DFQATT and CDR2 as SNEGSKA (reference sequence). CDR3 residues: CSAVQGASTAFF. DNA for the CDR3: TGCAGTGCTGTACAGGGGGCTTCGACAGCTTTCTTT.

This clonotype was seen a few times. The chain uses TRBV5-4 and TRBJ2-3; 11 nucleotides match TRBD1. Germline V gene sequence: CDR1 SGHNT, CDR2 YYREEE (reference sequence). With V trimmed by 0 bases and J by 3 bases, 3 bases remained unmatched. The CDR3 has 16 amino acids. CDR3 in amino acids: CASSLEGQGVTDTQYF. The CDR3 coding sequence is TGTGCCAGCAGCTTGGAGGGACAGGGGGTAACAGATACGCAGTATTTT.

V is TRBV24-1 and J is TRBJ2-1; D not resolved. CDR1 and CDR2 from the germline V gene are KGHDR and SFDVKD. This CDR3 is 12 amino acids long. V lost 4 bases, J lost 5 bases, and 5 bases lay in between. CDR3 sequence reads: CATSEADNEQFF. The CDR3 DNA is TGTGCCACCAGTGAGGCGGACAATGAGCAGTTCTTC.

There are many counts of this clonotype. V is TRBV29-1 and J is TRBJ2-3, with 9 nucleotides matching TRBD2. V gave up 7 bases and J gave up 6 bases; unmatched junction bases: 8. Germline lookup yields CDR1 SQVTM and CDR2 ANQGSEA. The length of the CDR3 is 13 residues. The CDR3 DNA reads as TGCAGCGCAGGGCTAGCGGGACCCGATACGCAGTATTTT. Amino acids: CSAGLAGPDTQYF.

This clonotype was picked up many times. The rearrangement joins TRBV20-1 to TRBJ2-1, with a weak D call TRBD2 (5 bases). This CDR3 comprises 15 residues. Germline-derived CDR1 and CDR2 are DFQATT and SNEGSKA (reference sequence). The germline V and J ends were trimmed by 0 bases and 10 bases, with 19 bases remaining between them. The CDR3 sequence is CSARDQGLAGWEQFF. For the CDR3, the DNA is TGCAGTGCTAGAGATCAAGGGCTAGCTGGCTGGGAGCAGTTCTTC.

This clonotype was seen at least ten times. The chain carries TRBV28 and TRBJ1-5; D gene ambiguous. The CDR3 covers 15 residues. In germline, CDR1 is MDHEN, CDR2 SYDVKM. The V gene lost 3 bases and the J gene lost 6 bases, with 15 bases spanning the gap. The CDR3: CASSFPSQTRQPQHF. The CDR3 DNA is TGTGCCAGCAGTTTTCCCTCCCAGACCCGTCAGCCCCAGCATTTT.

This clonotype was found a few times. The chain is built from TRBV28 and TRBJ1-2; TRBD1 aligns across 9 bases. The CDR3 contains 16 residues. Germline CDR1 MDHEN, CDR2 SYDVKM. V trimming: 2 bases; J trimming: 4 bases; junction bases outside the gene matches: 8. The CDR3 is CASSLSTGGWGYGYTF. Written as DNA, the CDR3 is TGTGCCAGCAGTTTAAGCACAGGGGGCTGGGGCTATGGCTACACCTTC.

This clonotype was detected ten times or more. In nucleotides, the CDR3 is TGTGCCAGCAGCCAAGGGGCGCTTGGCGAGCAGTACTTC. It codes for CASSQGALGEQYF. This chain uses TRBV3-1 with TRBJ2-7; D not certain. Germline V lookup: CDR1 LGHDT, CDR2 YNNKEL (reference sequence). The V gene lost 1 base and the J gene lost 6 bases, with 10 bases spanning the gap. This CDR3 is 13 amino acids long.

Concerning this clonotype itself: An end of the junction differs from the germline gene, which may be a read error. The chain uses TRBV7-2 and TRBJ2-3; 13 bases map to TRBD2. This CDR3 is built from 16 residues. Germline V gene data show CDR1 as SGHTA and CDR2 as FQGNSA. The CDR3 reads CASSLPPGLAGDPQYF. The CDR3 DNA reads as TGTGCCAGCAGCTTACCCCCCGGACTAGCGGGAGATCCGCAGTATTTT.

CDR3 bases: TGTGCCAGCAGCCAACTTAGGGGGAGGAGCACAGATACGCAGTATTTT. This encodes CASSQLRGRSTDTQYF. This chain uses TRBV3-2 with TRBJ2-3; TRBD2, the table's D call, lacks a check against the DNA. TRBV3-2 represents a pseudogene. CDR3 length: 16 residues.

V and J are TRBV19 and TRBJ2-1; D is uncertain. The CDR3 loop spans 16 amino acids. The ends were cut back, 5 bases at V and 9 bases at J, with 23 bases in the middle. Germline V gene sequence: CDR1 LNHDA, CDR2 SQIVND (reference sequence). The CDR3 DNA reads TGTGCCAGTAGTCCTTCCGTAGGCGGTCGAAAAAGTGAGCAGTTCTTC. It is translated as CASSPSVGGRKSEQFF. The full variable domain, with the rest looked up from reference TRBV19 and TRBJ2-1, is DGGITQSPKYLFRKEGQNVTLSCEQNLNHDAMYWYRQDPGQGLRLIYYSQIVNDFQKGDIAEGYSVSREKKESFPLTVTSAQKNPTAFYLCASSPSVGGRKSEQFFGPGTRLTVL.

Ten or more counts support this clonotype. The chain employs TRBV5-1 and TRBJ2-3, with TRBD2 matching 10 bases. CDR3 length: 15 amino acids. Per the germline V gene, CDR1 is SGHRS and CDR2 is YFSETQ. The V and J ends lost 6 bases and 0 bases, in that order; junction bases with no gene match: 4. The CDR3 bases are TGCGCCAGCACCCTAGCGGGAGTTAGCACAGATACGCAGTATTTT. This codes for CASTLAGVSTDTQYF.

This clonotype came up a few times. The J gene is TRBJ2-1, the V gene TRBV12-3 or TRBV12-4; TRBD1 is a possible D gene (5 bases). V gave up 4 bases and J gave up 2 bases, with 12 bases separating them. The CDR3 totals 15 residues. Here the CDR3 reads CASSSPAGTYNEQFF. CDR3 nucleotides: TGTGCCAGCAGTTCCCCCGCAGGGACCTACAATGAGCAGTTCTTC.

The chain combines TRBV5-1 with TRBJ2-2; maybe TRBD1 (5 bases). The CDR3 consists of 14 residues. V lost 6 bases, J lost 7 bases, and 16 bases lay in between. The germline V gene encodes CDR1 SGHRS and CDR2 YFSETQ. CDR3 in DNA: TGCGCCAGCATTGGGGCCCCAAAAAACGGGGAGCTGTTTTTT. It encodes CASIGAPKNGELFF.

This clonotype came up a few times. The rearrangement links TRBV7-9 to TRBJ1-4, with 8 bases fitting TRBD1. V shed 4 bases and J 6 bases; nucleotides not matched to a gene: 10. Germline V CDR1 and CDR2: SEHNR, FQNEAQ (reference sequence). This CDR3 is built from 16 residues. The CDR3 nucleotides are TGTGCCAGCAGCTCTCGGGTCGGACAGGGTGATGAAAAACTGTTTTTT. It encodes CASSSRVGQGDEKLFF.

The chain combines TRBV5-6 with TRBJ2-7; 9 bases are a match to TRBD1. Germline loops: CDR1 SGHDT, CDR2 YYEEEE. The CDR3 totals 16 residues. Trimming took 4 bases from V and 1 from J; bases not matched to a gene: 9. CDR3: CASSRSGGQGSYEQYF. For the CDR3, the DNA is TGTGCCAGCAGCCGTAGTGGGGGACAGGGTTCCTACGAGCAGTACTTC.

This clonotype was counted many times. The gene calls are TRBV7-2 and TRBJ1-5; D not resolved. The CDR3 loop spans 17 amino acids. Germline CDR1 reads SGHTA; CDR2 reads FQGNSA. V lost 1 base to trimming and J lost 7 bases, with 20 bases between them. CDR3 in DNA: TGTGCCAGCAGCTTAGACTTTAGTGTTCCCCCGGCCCAGCCCCAGCATTTT. Translated: CASSLDFSVPPAQPQHF.

This clonotype was picked up many times. V is TRBV20-1 and J is TRBJ2-7; TRBD2 agrees at 11 bases. V gave up 1 base and J gave up 1 base; unmatched junction bases: 6. The CDR3 runs 16 residues. CDR1 and CDR2 from the germline V gene are DFQATT and SNEGSKA (reference sequence). This chain's CDR3 is CSARGASGRWSYEQYF. CDR3 nucleotide sequence: TGCAGTGCTAGAGGCGCTAGCGGGAGGTGGTCCTACGAGCAGTACTTC.

As for this clonotype: The germline gene is not matched at one end of the junction; a read error may be the cause. The J gene is TRBJ1-2, the V gene TRBV7-9; D is possibly TRBD1 (6 bases). Germline V lookup: CDR1 SEHNR, CDR2 FQNEAQ (reference sequence). The length of the CDR3 is 14 residues. The CDR3 DNA reads TGTGCCAGCAGATTAGTCGACAGGCAGTATGGCTACACCTTC. It yields the protein CASRLVDRQYGYTF.

This clonotype showed up many times. V usage is TRBV2 and J usage is TRBJ2-2, with 7 bases fitting TRBD2. Germline CDR1 is SNHLY and CDR2 is FYNNEI. The V segment lost 6 bases and the J segment 6 bases; nucleotides outside the gene matches: 1. The CDR3 contains 12 residues. The CDR3 sequence: CASSGLAGELFF. CDR3 sequence (DNA): TGTGCCAGCAGCGGACTAGCCGGGGAGCTGTTTTTT.

This clonotype was seen ten or more times. This sequence joins TRBV7-2 and TRBJ2-2, with D possibly called TRBD1 or TRBD2 (5 bases each). Germline CDR1 is SGHTA and CDR2 is FQGNSA. The V and J ends lost 5 bases and 2 bases respectively, with 12 bases between them. The length of the CDR3 is 15 residues. The CDR3, as DNA: TGTGCCAGCAGCCTTCGGGACCTCAACACCGGGGAGCTGTTTTTT. As protein: CASSLRDLNTGELFF.